These 11 T cell receptor beta chains came from one sample sequenced in a study of shared clonotypes between healthy human individuals. TCRdb keeps only in-frame clones here, not all; method: immunoSEQ multiplex PCR. The table has over 2 million clones, 95% seen once. The material sequenced was naive CD4+ T cells sorted from blood. Subset given: CD45RA+ positively selected. These TCRs come from a man between 18 and 29 years old in good health.

This chain connects TRBV11-2 to TRBJ1-2; 7 bases fit TRBD1. Germline lookup yields CDR1 SGHAT and CDR2 FQNNGV. The CDR3 is 16 amino acids. V shed 5 bases and J 2 bases; nucleotides not matched to a gene: 11. In DNA form, the CDR3 reads TGTGCCAGCAGCCGAGACAGGGTCTCGATCAACTATGGCTACACCTTC. Amino acid sequence: CASSRDRVSINYGYTF.

The chain uses TRBV11-1 and TRBJ2-7; D unclear. Trimming stripped 6 bases from V and 1 base from J, with 10 bases between. Germline assignment: CDR1 SGHAT and CDR2 FQDESV (reference sequence). The length of the CDR3 is 13 residues. CDR3 nucleotide sequence: TGTGCCAGCAGGGTGACTTATTCCTACGAGCAGTACTTC. It is translated as CASRVTYSYEQYF.

In its sample, this clone was seen many times. The rearrangement uses TRBV5-1 and TRBJ2-7; D perhaps matches TRBD1 (6 bases). This CDR3 is built from 13 residues. The germline gives CDR1 SGHRS, CDR2 YFSETQ. V was clipped by 3 bases and J by 6 bases, with 13 bases between them. This chain's CDR3 is CASSSRDNSEQYF. The CDR3 region has the DNA TGCGCCAGCAGCTCCCGGGACAATAGCGAGCAGTACTTC.

The rearrangement links TRBV29-1 to TRBJ1-5, with a possible D match to TRBD1 (5 bases). Germline V gives CDR1 SQVTM, CDR2 ANQGSEA. This CDR3 contains 13 residues. Deletions cut 4 bases from V and 7 bases from J, with 14 bases between. The CDR3 region has the DNA TGCAGCGTTGGGGGGGTGGGCCGACAGCCCCAGCATTTT. Translated, it gives CSVGGVGRQPQHF. The variable domain in full, completed from reference TRBV29-1 and TRBJ1-5, reads SAVISQKPSRDICQRGTSLTIQCQVDSQVTMMFWYRQQPGQSLTLIATANQGSEATYESGFVIDKFPISRPNLTFSTLTVSNMSPEDSSIYLCSVGGVGRQPQHFGDGTRLSIL.

The rearrangement uses TRBV5-1 and TRBJ2-7; D call uncertain. The germline gives CDR1 SGHRS, CDR2 YFSETQ. Trimming cost V 0 bases and J 4 bases, with 11 bases left between them. The CDR3 consists of 14 residues. CDR3 in DNA: TGCGCCAGCAGCTTGGGGATCGGTTTATACGAGCAGTACTTC. Its protein is CASSLGIGLYEQYF. The complete variable domain, with remaining parts taken from reference TRBV5-1 and TRBJ2-7, reads KAGVTQTPRYLIKTRGQQVTLSCSPISGHRSVSWYQQTPGQGLQFLFEYFSETQRNKGNFPGRFSGRQFSNSRSEMNVSTLELGDSALYLCASSLGIGLYEQYFGPGTRLTVT.

V is TRBV5-1 and J is TRBJ2-5; a weak D match, TRBD1 (5 bases). There are 15 residues in the CDR3. The germline V gene encodes CDR1 SGHRS and CDR2 YFSETQ. The V end lost 2 bases, the J end lost 0 bases, and 11 bases lay between the germline ends. This CDR3 is CASSLRAGYQETQYF. In DNA, the CDR3 is TGCGCCAGCAGCTTAAGGGCAGGGTACCAAGAGACCCAGTACTTC.

V is TRBV5-1 and J is TRBJ1-6; D call uncertain. This CDR3 has 16 residues. Trimming took off 4 bases at V and 7 bases at J, with 18 bases between the two ends. CDR1 is SGHRS and CDR2 is YFSETQ in the germline V gene. For the CDR3, the DNA is TGCGCCAGCAGCCTATCATTAACGGAGTTAAATTCACCCCTCCACTTT. This translates into CASSLSLTELNSPLHF.

The chain links TRBV7-9 to TRBJ2-7; D is unresolved. The V end was cut by 5 bases, the J end by 3 bases, with 5 bases between. The CDR3 spans 11 residues. The germline V gene encodes CDR1 SEHNR and CDR2 FQNEAQ (reference sequence). For the CDR3, the DNA is TGTGCCAGCAGCCGGCACTACGAGCAGTACTTC. It yields the protein CASSRHYEQYF.

The chain links TRBV7-2 to TRBJ1-6; tentatively, D is TRBD1 (6 bases). V lost 2 bases to trimming and J lost 4 bases, with 9 bases between them. Germline V gene lookup returns CDR1 SGHTA and CDR2 FQGNSA. The CDR3 is 15 residues long. CDR3 sequence (DNA): TGTGCCAGCAGCTTAAGGGGGATTTATAATTCACCCCTCCACTTT. Protein: CASSLRGIYNSPLHF. Full variable domain (rest looked up from reference TRBV7-2 and TRBJ1-6): GAGVSQSPSNKVTEKGKDVELRCDPISGHTALYWYRQSLGQGLEFLIYFQGNSAPDKSGLPSDRFSAERTGGSVSTLTIQRTQQEDSAVYLCASSLRGIYNSPLHFGNGTRLTVT.

The chain couples TRBV5-6 to TRBJ1-5; TRBD1 is a possible D gene (6 bases). The CDR3 length is 15 residues. V lost 4 bases and J 1 base, leaving 12 bases between the germline ends. Germline CDR1 is SGHDT and CDR2 is YYEEEE. This CDR3 is CASSARGASNQPQHF. The DNA of the CDR3 is TGTGCCAGCAGCGCGCGGGGGGCGAGCAATCAGCCCCAGCATTTT.

The chain's CDR3 is CASSATGSYGYTF. CDR3 DNA: TGTGCCAGCAGTGCCACAGGGTCATATGGCTACACCTTC. The chain recombines TRBV25-1 with TRBJ1-2; TRBD1 might be the D (6 bases). Germline values: CDR1 MGHDK, CDR2 SYGVNS. V was shortened by 4 bases and J by 5 bases, with 11 bases between the two germline ends. The CDR3 length is 13 residues.